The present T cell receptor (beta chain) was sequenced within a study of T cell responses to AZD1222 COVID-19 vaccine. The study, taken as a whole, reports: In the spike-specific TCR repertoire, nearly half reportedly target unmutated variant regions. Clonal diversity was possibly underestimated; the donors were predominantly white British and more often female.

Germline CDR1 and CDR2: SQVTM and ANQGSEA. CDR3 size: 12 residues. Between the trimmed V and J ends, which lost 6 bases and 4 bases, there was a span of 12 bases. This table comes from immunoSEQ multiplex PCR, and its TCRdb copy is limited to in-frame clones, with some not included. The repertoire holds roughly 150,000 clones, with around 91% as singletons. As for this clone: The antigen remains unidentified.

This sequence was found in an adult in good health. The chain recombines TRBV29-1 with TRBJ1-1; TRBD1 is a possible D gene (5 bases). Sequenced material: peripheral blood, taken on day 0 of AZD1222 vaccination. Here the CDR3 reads CSVLVGRTEAFF. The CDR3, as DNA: TGCAGCGTCCTGGTGGGGCGCACTGAAGCTTTCTTT.